This TCR beta chain was captured in a study of blood T cell repertoires in COVID-19. The germline V gene has CDR1 SNHLY and CDR2 FYNNEI. This CDR3 comprises 13 residues. V lost 3 bases, J lost 6 bases, and 9 bases lay in between. TCRdb keeps only in-frame clones here, not all; method: immunoSEQ multiplex PCR. The repertoire has roughly 150,000 clones, approximately 73% of them found once; the top ten carry less than 4.5%. The sample comprised peripheral blood. The chain uses TRBV2 and TRBJ1-5, with D possibly being TRBD1 (5 bases). The TCR originated in an elderly woman with acute or convalescent COVID-19. The CDR3 nucleotides read TGTGCCAGCAGTGACAGGGTCGGTCAGCCCCAGCATTTT. Residues: CASSDRVGQPQHF.